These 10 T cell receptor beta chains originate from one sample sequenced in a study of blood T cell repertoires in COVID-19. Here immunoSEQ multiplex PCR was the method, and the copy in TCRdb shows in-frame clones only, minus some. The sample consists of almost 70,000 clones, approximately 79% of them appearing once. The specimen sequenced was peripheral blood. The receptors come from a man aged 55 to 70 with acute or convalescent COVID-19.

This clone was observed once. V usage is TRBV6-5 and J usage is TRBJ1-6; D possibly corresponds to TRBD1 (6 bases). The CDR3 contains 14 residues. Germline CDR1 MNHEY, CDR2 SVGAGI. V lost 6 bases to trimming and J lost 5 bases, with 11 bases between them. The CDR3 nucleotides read TGTGCCAGCAGACCCGAGGGGGATAATTCACCCCTCCACTTT. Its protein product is CASRPEGDNSPLHF.

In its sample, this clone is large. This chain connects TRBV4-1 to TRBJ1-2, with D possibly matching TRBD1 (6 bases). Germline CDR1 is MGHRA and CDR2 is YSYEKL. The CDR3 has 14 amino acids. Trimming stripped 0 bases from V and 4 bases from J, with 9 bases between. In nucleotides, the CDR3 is TGCGCCAGCAGCCAAGACACAGGGTTCTATGGCTACACCTTC. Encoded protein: CASSQDTGFYGYTF.

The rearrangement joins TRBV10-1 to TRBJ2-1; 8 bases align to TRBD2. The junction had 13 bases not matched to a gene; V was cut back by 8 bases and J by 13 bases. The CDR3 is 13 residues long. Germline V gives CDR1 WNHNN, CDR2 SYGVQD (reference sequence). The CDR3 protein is CASQRTSNSAQFF. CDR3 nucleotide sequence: TGCGCCAGCCAAAGGACTAGCAACAGTGCACAGTTCTTC.

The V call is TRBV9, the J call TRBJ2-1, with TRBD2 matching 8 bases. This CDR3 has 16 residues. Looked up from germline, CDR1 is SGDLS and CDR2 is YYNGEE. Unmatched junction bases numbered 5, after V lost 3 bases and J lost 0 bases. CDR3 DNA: TGTGCCAGCAGCGGGCGGGGGGAACACTCCTACAATGAGCAGTTCTTC. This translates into CASSGRGEHSYNEQFF. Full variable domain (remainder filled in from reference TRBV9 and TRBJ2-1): DSGVTQTPKHLITATGQRVTLRCSPRSGDLSVYWYQQSLDQGLQFLIQYYNGEERAKGNILERFSAQQFPDLHSELNLSSLELGDSALYFCASSGRGEHSYNEQFFGPGTRLTVL.

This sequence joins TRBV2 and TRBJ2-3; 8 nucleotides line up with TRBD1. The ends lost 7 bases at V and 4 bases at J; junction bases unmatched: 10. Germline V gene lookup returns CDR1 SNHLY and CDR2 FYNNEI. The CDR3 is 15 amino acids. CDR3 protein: CASTLGDRFADTQYF. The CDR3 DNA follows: TGTGCCAGCACCCTCGGGGACAGGTTCGCAGATACGCAGTATTTT.

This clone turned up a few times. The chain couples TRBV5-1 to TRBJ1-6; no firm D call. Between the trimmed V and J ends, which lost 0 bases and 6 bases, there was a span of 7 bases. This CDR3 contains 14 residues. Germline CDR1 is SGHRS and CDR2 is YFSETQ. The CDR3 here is CASSLAGINSPLHF. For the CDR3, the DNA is TGCGCCAGCAGCTTGGCCGGGATTAATTCACCCCTCCACTTT. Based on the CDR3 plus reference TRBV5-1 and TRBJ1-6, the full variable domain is KAGVTQTPRYLIKTRGQQVTLSCSPISGHRSVSWYQQTPGQGLQFLFEYFSETQRNKGNFPGRFSGRQFSNSRSEMNVSTLELGDSALYLCASSLAGINSPLHFGNGTRLTVT.

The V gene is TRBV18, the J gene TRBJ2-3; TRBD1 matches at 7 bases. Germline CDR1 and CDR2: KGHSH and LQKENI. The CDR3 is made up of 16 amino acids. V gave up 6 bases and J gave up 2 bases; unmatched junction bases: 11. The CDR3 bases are TGTGCCAGCTCGCCCACCCGACAGGGACCCACAGATACGCAGTATTTT. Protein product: CASSPTRQGPTDTQYF.

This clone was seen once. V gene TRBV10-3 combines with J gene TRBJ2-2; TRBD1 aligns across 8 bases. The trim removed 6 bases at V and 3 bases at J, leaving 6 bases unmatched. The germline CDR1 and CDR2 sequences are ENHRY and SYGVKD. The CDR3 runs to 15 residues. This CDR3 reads CAIRSGGGYTGELFF. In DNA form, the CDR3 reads TGTGCCATCAGATCAGGGGGCGGGTACACCGGGGAGCTGTTTTTT.

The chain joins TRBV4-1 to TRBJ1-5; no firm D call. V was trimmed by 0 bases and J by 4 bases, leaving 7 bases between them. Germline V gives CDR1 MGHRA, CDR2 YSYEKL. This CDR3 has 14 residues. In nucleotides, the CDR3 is TGCGCCAGCAGCCAAGATCCAGTTAATCAGCCCCAGCATTTT. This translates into CASSQDPVNQPQHF.

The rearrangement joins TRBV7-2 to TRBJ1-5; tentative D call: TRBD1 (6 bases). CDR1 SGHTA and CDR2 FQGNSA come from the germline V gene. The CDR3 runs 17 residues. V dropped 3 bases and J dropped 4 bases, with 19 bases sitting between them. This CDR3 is CASSFGGAARGNQPQHF. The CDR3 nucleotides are TGTGCCAGCAGCTTCGGGGGGGCAGCCAGAGGAAATCAGCCCCAGCATTTT.